This entry lists 22 T cell receptor beta chains sequenced from one sample in a study of shared clonotypes between healthy human individuals. Profiled with immunoSEQ multiplex PCR; TCRdb holds only in-frame clones, not every one. The sample yields more than 2,000,000 clones, 93% seen once. Sequenced material: naive CD4+ T cells from PBMCs. Subset described: CD45RA+ positively selected. These receptors originate from a young man in good health. Some clones in this sample may be carry-over from other donors' samples.

As for this clone: Other nucleotide sequences from this sample produce the same CDR3. The genes are TRBV5-1 and TRBJ2-7; 9 positions match TRBD2. With 0 bases clipped from V and 7 bases from J, the junction kept 8 bases outside the gene matches. This CDR3 contains 15 residues. Germline loops: CDR1 SGHRS, CDR2 YFSETQ. CDR3 amino acids: CASSLELAGVGEQYF. In nucleotides, the CDR3 is TGCGCCAGCAGCTTGGAGTTAGCGGGAGTAGGAGAGCAGTACTTC.

This chain links TRBV11-3 with TRBJ1-1; tentative D call: TRBD1 (5 bases). Germline loops: CDR1 SGHNT, CDR2 YENEEA. The CDR3 spans 14 residues. V shed 5 bases and J shed 1 base, with 11 bases lying between them. This chain's CDR3 is CASSAYGGNTEAFF. CDR3 DNA sequence: TGTGCCAGCAGCGCCTACGGGGGGAACACTGAAGCTTTCTTT.

This chain links TRBV5-1 with TRBJ2-1; maybe TRBD2 (7 bases). The CDR3 is 16 amino acids. Germline CDR1 reads SGHRS; CDR2 reads YFSETQ. The germline V and J ends were trimmed by 4 bases and 2 bases, with 16 bases remaining between them. CDR3 nucleotide sequence: TGCGCCAGCAGCATTGGGGGGGCCAACGCCTACAATGAGCAGTTCTTC. Translating gives CASSIGGANAYNEQFF.

This chain links TRBV11-2 with TRBJ1-3, with no clear D. This CDR3 is built from 15 residues. The germline V gene encodes CDR1 SGHAT and CDR2 FQNNGV. The ends were cut back, 3 bases at V and 2 bases at J, with 11 bases in the middle. The CDR3 DNA follows: TGTGCCAGCAGCTTGGGCCTCGGACCTGGAAACACCATATATTTT. Translated, it gives CASSLGLGPGNTIYF.

The gene calls are TRBV5-1 and TRBJ2-2, with D tentatively TRBD1 or TRBD2 (5 bases each). Trimming left V 4 bases short and J 3 bases short, with 16 bases between. Germline CDR1 is SGHRS and CDR2 is YFSETQ. This CDR3 has 16 residues. CDR3 loop: CASSIGTDGYTGELFF. Here the CDR3 DNA reads TGCGCCAGCAGCATAGGGACCGATGGTTACACCGGGGAGCTGTTTTTT.

The chain is built from TRBV6-1 and TRBJ1-2; possible D gene TRBD1, 6 bases. Looked up from germline, CDR1 is MNHNS and CDR2 is SASEGT. V was shortened by 6 bases and J by 4 bases, with 12 bases between the two germline ends. The CDR3 has 13 residues. The CDR3 bases are TGTGCCAGCAGGGAACAGGGAGGCTATGGCTACACCTTC. It codes for CASREQGGYGYTF.

The chain carries TRBV5-5 and TRBJ2-1; D might be TRBD1 or TRBD2, each matching 5 bases. The CDR3 loop spans 16 amino acids. Trimming left V 1 base short and J 8 bases short, with 19 bases between. The germline V gene has CDR1 SGHKS and CDR2 YYEKEE (reference sequence). The CDR3 spells CASSLMIGTERDEQFF. The CDR3 bases are TGTGCCAGCAGCTTGATGATCGGGACCGAACGCGATGAGCAGTTCTTC. The variable domain in full, completed from reference TRBV5-5 and TRBJ2-1, reads DAGVTQSPTHLIKTRGQQVTLRCSPISGHKSVSWYQQVLGQGPQFIFQYYEKEERGRGNFPDRFSARQFPNYSSELNVNALLLGDSALYLCASSLMIGTERDEQFFGPGTRLTVL.

The chain joins TRBV5-1 to TRBJ2-2; the D is unclear. The germline V gene has CDR1 SGHRS and CDR2 YFSETQ. V dropped 6 bases and J dropped 4 bases, with 10 bases sitting between them. The CDR3 consists of 13 residues. Here the CDR3 DNA reads TGCGCCAGCAAACAACTGGGCACCGGGGAGCTGTTTTTT. It codes for CASKQLGTGELFF.

V is TRBV7-3 and J is TRBJ2-1, with 8 nucleotides matching TRBD1. Germline V gene sequence: CDR1 SGHTA, CDR2 FQGTGA. The CDR3 length is 15 residues. V was pared by 3 bases and J by 6 bases, with 7 bases of the junction left unmatched. The CDR3 here is CASSFPGQGLNEQFF. For the CDR3, the DNA is TGTGCCAGCAGCTTTCCCGGACAGGGCCTCAATGAGCAGTTCTTC. The full variable domain, completed using reference TRBV7-3 and TRBJ2-1, is GAGVSQTPSNKVTEKGKYVELRCDPISGHTALYWYRQSLGQGPEFLIYFQGTGAADDSGLPNDRFFAVRPEGSVSTLKIQRTERGDSAVYLCASSFPGQGLNEQFFGPGTRLTVL.

About this clone: This CDR3 is also generated by other DNA sequences in the sample. This chain connects TRBV7-3 to TRBJ2-3; D ambiguous. The CDR3 covers 13 residues. V shed 5 bases and J shed 3 bases, with 9 bases lying between them. Germline CDR1 and CDR2: SGHTA and FQGTGA. CDR3 coding DNA: TGTGCCAGCAGCCCCCTGGGGACAGATACGCAGTATTTT. It codes for CASSPLGTDTQYF.

V is TRBV11-2 and J is TRBJ1-4, with unresolved D. Per the germline V gene, CDR1 is SGHAT and CDR2 is FQNNGV. Trimming removed 2 bases at V and 4 bases at J, with 14 bases between. This CDR3 is built from 16 residues. Here the CDR3 reads CASSLNPILLNEKLFF. CDR3 coding DNA: TGTGCCAGCAGCTTAAACCCTATCCTGCTTAATGAAAAACTGTTTTTT.

This chain connects TRBV4-2 to TRBJ2-7; no clear D. V dropped 0 bases and J dropped 3 bases, with 15 bases sitting between them. The CDR3 loop spans 16 amino acids. The V gene's germline CDR1 is LGHNA and CDR2 YNFKEQ. For the CDR3, the DNA is TGTGCCAGCAGCCAAGATCTCCGGACCCGCCTCTACGAGCAGTACTTC. Its translation is CASSQDLRTRLYEQYF.

The chain recombines TRBV19 with TRBJ2-2; maybe TRBD1 (5 bases). V was trimmed by 4 bases and J by 3 bases, leaving 6 bases between them. The CDR3 has 13 residues. Germline V gene lookup returns CDR1 LNHDA and CDR2 SQIVND (reference sequence). CDR3 region: CASSTGYTGELFF. The CDR3 nucleotides read TGTGCCAGTAGTACAGGGTACACCGGGGAGCTGTTTTTT.

The chain combines TRBV18 with TRBJ1-1, with D tentatively TRBD1 (6 bases). V lost 4 bases to trimming and J lost 3 bases, with 12 bases between them. This CDR3 contains 14 residues. Germline assignment: CDR1 KGHSH and CDR2 LQKENI. CDR3 nucleotides: TGTGCCAGCTCACTACAGGGTTTTGACACTGAAGCTTTCTTT. Translating gives CASSLQGFDTEAFF. Full variable domain (rest looked up from reference TRBV18 and TRBJ1-1): NAGVMQNPRHLVRRRGQEARLRCSPMKGHSHVYWYRQLPEEGLKFMVYLQKENIIDESGMPKERFSAEFPKEGPSILRIQQVVRGDSAAYFCASSLQGFDTEAFFGQGTRLTVV.

The V and J genes are TRBV7-6 and TRBJ1-1, with 8 bases lining up with TRBD1. CDR3 length: 13 amino acids. The V segment lost 5 bases and the J segment 7 bases; nucleotides outside the gene matches: 6. Per the germline V gene, CDR1 is SGHVS and CDR2 is FNYEAQ. The CDR3: CASSPDRDGEAFF. DNA for the CDR3: TGTGCCAGCAGCCCGGACAGGGATGGTGAAGCTTTCTTT.

V and J are TRBV29-1 and TRBJ2-5, with 7 bases fitting TRBD1. V gave up 7 bases and J gave up 4 bases; unmatched junction bases: 9. CDR3 length: 13 amino acids. Looked up from germline, CDR1 is SQVTM and CDR2 is ANQGSEA. CDR3 nucleotide sequence: TGCAGCGCCAGACAGGGTGGAGTAGAGACCCAGTACTTC. Translated: CSARQGGVETQYF.

The rearrangement links TRBV27 to TRBJ1-5, with 9 nucleotides matching TRBD1. CDR3 size: 15 residues. Looked up from germline, CDR1 is MNHEY and CDR2 is SMNVEV (reference sequence). V trimming: 6 bases; J trimming: 4 bases; junction bases outside the gene matches: 7. The CDR3 region is CASSRAGTGNQPQHF. CDR3 sequence (DNA): TGTGCCAGCAGCCGAGCGGGGACAGGGAATCAGCCCCAGCATTTT.

V is TRBV7-2 and J is TRBJ2-3, with D possibly matching TRBD1 (6 bases). This CDR3 is built from 15 residues. CDR1 is SGHTA and CDR2 is FQGNSA in the germline V gene. V lost 1 base and J 2 bases, leaving 10 bases between the germline ends. The CDR3 spells CASSLGTAITDTQYF. CDR3 in DNA: TGTGCCAGCAGCTTAGGGACAGCAATCACAGATACGCAGTATTTT.

This chain joins TRBV7-3 and TRBJ2-7, with 7 bases matching TRBD2. The length of the CDR3 is 17 residues. Germline CDR1 SGHTA, CDR2 FQGTGA. Trimming cost V 2 bases and J 1 base; bases outside gene matches: 11. In DNA, the CDR3 is TGTGCCAGCAGCTTAGCCCCTAGCGGAGGGCGTTCCTACGAGCAGTACTTC. Translating it yields CASSLAPSGGRSYEQYF.

The rearrangement links TRBV4-2 to TRBJ1-1, with TRBD1 matching 9 bases. The germline CDR1 and CDR2 sequences are LGHNA and YNFKEQ. The CDR3 runs 15 residues. The J segment lost 3 bases and the V segment lost 1 base, leaving 3 bases of the junction unmatched. CDR3 coding DNA: TGTGCCAGCAGCCAAGTTGGACAGGGGCACACTGAAGCTTTCTTT. Translation gives CASSQVGQGHTEAFF.

The chain employs TRBV28 and TRBJ1-2, with D unclear. The germline gives CDR1 MDHEN, CDR2 SYDVKM. The CDR3 sequence is 14 residues long. The V gene lost 6 bases and the J gene lost 2 bases, with 13 bases spanning the gap. The CDR3 is CASRAMNGNYGYTF. CDR3 coding DNA: TGTGCCAGCAGGGCCATGAATGGCAACTATGGCTACACCTTC.

The genes are TRBV5-1 and TRBJ2-7; TRBD2 matches 8 bases. The CDR3 totals 12 residues. Germline V gene data show CDR1 as SGHRS and CDR2 as YFSETQ. Trimming removed 0 bases from V and 12 bases from J; junction bases left unmatched: 5. The CDR3 sequence: CASSLAGRGLYF. CDR3 nucleotides: TGCGCCAGCAGCTTGGCCGGGAGGGGATTGTACTTC.